This T cell receptor beta chain was identified in a study of T cell changes during pregnancy in multiple sclerosis. Germline values: CDR1 MGHRA, CDR2 YSYEKL. V lost 1 base, J lost 2 bases, and 9 bases stayed unmatched. This CDR3 is 18 amino acids long. The protocol was immunoSEQ multiplex PCR, while the TCRdb copy is restricted to in-frame clones and leaves out a portion. The sample shows some 44,000 clones, around nine tenths of them seen only once. In its sample, this clone was seen once. The V call is TRBV4-1, the J call TRBJ2-7; 12 bases are shared with TRBD2. Source: CD4+ T cells from peripheral blood mononuclear cells, taken after pregnancy. This sequence originates from a female donor with multiple sclerosis, enrolled in a pregnancy study. The CDR3 loop reads CASSQVLAGGRRAYEQYF. In DNA form, the CDR3 reads TGCGCCAGCAGCCAAGTGCTAGCGGGGGGGAGAAGGGCCTACGAGCAGTACTTC.